The clone carrying this T cell receptor (beta chain) turned up a few times. What it recognizes is unknown. This specimen belongs to a study of CD8 T cells in ankylosing spondylitis. Study-level points and caveats: Among TCR beta sequences, a motif of fewer than 10 highly homologous variants appeared characteristic of ankylosing spondylitis blood. Peripheral blood samples showed relatively rare disease-linked clones, and these clones were CD8+.

Library preparation for TCR beta used quantitative 5'-RACE with molecular barcodes. One entry per CDR3 protein, called by TCRdb with MiXCR from the 5' RACE reads. The sample lists 350,000 to 550,000 distinct CDR3 sequences; roughly a quarter were seen once. CDR3 length: 16 amino acids. The germline V gene encodes CDR1 SGDLS and CDR2 YYNGEE. V lost 7 bases and J lost 6, with 20 bases in between. The chain links TRBV9 to TRBJ1-6; possibly TRBD1 for D (6 bases). The clonotype was recovered from a male donor with ankylosing spondylitis. The sequencing input was blood, either unsorted or a sorted T cell fraction (not recorded which). The CDR3, as DNA: TGTGCCAGCGCGCCGGGGGGCGCCAGGGGTAATTCACCCCTCCACTTT. Its translation: CASAPGGARGNSPLHF.